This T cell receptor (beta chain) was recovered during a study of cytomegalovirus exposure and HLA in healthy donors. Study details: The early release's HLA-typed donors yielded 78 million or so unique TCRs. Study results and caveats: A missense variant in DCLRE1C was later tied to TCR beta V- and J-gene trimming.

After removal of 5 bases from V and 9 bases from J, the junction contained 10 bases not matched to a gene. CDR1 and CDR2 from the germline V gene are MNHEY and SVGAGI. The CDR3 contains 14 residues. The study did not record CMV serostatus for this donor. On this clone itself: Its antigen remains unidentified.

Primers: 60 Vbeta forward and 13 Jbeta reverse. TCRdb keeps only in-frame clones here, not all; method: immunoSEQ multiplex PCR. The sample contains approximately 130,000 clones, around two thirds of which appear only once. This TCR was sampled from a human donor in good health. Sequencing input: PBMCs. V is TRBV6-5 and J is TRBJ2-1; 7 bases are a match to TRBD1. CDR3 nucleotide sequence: TGTGCCAGCAGTCCCGACACAGGGGAAGGTGAGCAGTTCTTC. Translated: CASSPDTGEGEQFF.